Listed below are T cell receptor beta chains from one sample, sequenced in a study of blood T cell repertoires in COVID-19. Repertoires were generated with immunoSEQ multiplex PCR, while TCRdb's copy carries only in-frame clones and drops some. This table holds 150,000 to 250,000 clones, around 79% found once. Specimen: peripheral blood. The receptors come from a middle-aged woman with COVID-19, enrolled during active disease. The CDR3 runs from the conserved cysteine through the conserved F or W. A D gene is named only where the DNA matches it firmly. Size is omitted from some rows. Given values are once, few, many or a class for expanded clones.

v_call: TRBV5-1
clone_size: NA
d_call: TRBD2
j_call: TRBJ2-1
cdr3_aa: CASSYELAGGSNEQFF
cdr3_nt: TGCGCCAGCAGCTACGAACTAGCGGGAGGATCCAATGAGCAGTTCTTC

v_call: TRBV4-1
clone_size: NA
d_call: NA
j_call: TRBJ2-7
cdr3_aa: CASSLNRPTEQYF
cdr3_nt: TGCGCCAGCAGCCTGAACAGGCCCACCGAGCAGTACTTC

v_call: TRBV2
clone_size: NA
d_call: NA
j_call: TRBJ2-5
cdr3_aa: CASREQETQYF
cdr3_nt: TGTGCCAGCAGGGAGCAAGAGACCCAGTACTTC

v_call: TRBV6-5
clone_size: once
d_call: NA
j_call: TRBJ1-1
cdr3_aa: CASSYRDTYTEAFF
cdr3_nt: TGTGCCAGCAGTTACCGGGACACCTACACTGAAGCTTTCTTT

v_call: TRBV7-2
clone_size: NA
d_call: TRBD1
j_call: TRBJ1-1
cdr3_aa: CASSSRQGQNTEAFF
cdr3_nt: TGTGCCAGCAGCTCCCGACAGGGTCAGAACACTGAAGCTTTCTTT

v_call: TRBV4-3
clone_size: NA
d_call: TRBD1
j_call: TRBJ1-4
cdr3_aa: CASSQNPTGATNEKLFF
cdr3_nt: TGCGCCAGCAGCCAGAACCCCACAGGGGCAACTAATGAAAAACTGTTTTTT

v_call: TRBV7-8
clone_size: few
d_call: NA
j_call: TRBJ2-7
cdr3_aa: CASSSAVRRLGSVYEQYF
cdr3_nt: TGTGCCAGCAGCTCAGCGGTCCGACGACTAGGGTCTGTCTACGAGCAGTACTTC

v_call: TRBV5-1
clone_size: once
d_call: NA
j_call: TRBJ2-1
cdr3_aa: CASSLGDPYNEQFF
cdr3_nt: TGCGCCAGCAGCTTAGGAGACCCTTACAATGAGCAGTTCTTC

v_call: TRBV24-1
clone_size: NA
d_call: TRBD2
j_call: TRBJ2-1
cdr3_aa: CATSEGGLGDNEQFF
cdr3_nt: TGTGCCACCAGTGAGGGCGGACTAGGGGACAATGAGCAGTTCTTC

v_call: TRBV19
clone_size: NA
d_call: TRBD1
j_call: TRBJ1-2
cdr3_aa: CASSIRGTGRRVGYGYTF
cdr3_nt: TGTGCCAGTAGTATACGGGGGACAGGGAGAAGGGTTGGCTATGGCTACACCTTC

v_call: TRBV19
clone_size: few
d_call: NA
j_call: TRBJ2-6
cdr3_aa: CASTAVQAVGANVLTF
cdr3_nt: TGTGCCAGTACCGCCGTGCAGGCCGTTGGGGCCAACGTCCTGACTTTC

v_call: TRBV18
clone_size: NA
d_call: TRBD1
j_call: TRBJ1-5
cdr3_aa: CASQESGQNQPQHF
cdr3_nt: TGTGCCAGCCAAGAATCGGGACAGAATCAGCCCCAGCATTTT

v_call: TRBV5-1
clone_size: few
d_call: NA
j_call: TRBJ1-4
cdr3_aa: CASSLADWVNEKLFF
cdr3_nt: TGCGCCAGCAGCTTGGCTGACTGGGTTAATGAAAAACTGTTTTTT

v_call: TRBV10-3
clone_size: NA
d_call: NA
j_call: TRBJ2-7
cdr3_aa: CAISAPPGAAEQYF
cdr3_nt: TGTGCCATCAGTGCTCCACCGGGAGCGGCGGAGCAGTACTTC

v_call: TRBV27
clone_size: NA
d_call: NA
j_call: TRBJ1-1
cdr3_aa: CASSLNLAHSGTEAFF
cdr3_nt: TGTGCCAGCAGTTTGAACTTAGCTCACTCGGGCACTGAAGCTTTCTTT

v_call: TRBV5-1
clone_size: NA
d_call: TRBD1
j_call: TRBJ1-1
cdr3_aa: CASSPLTFDRGLAEAFF
cdr3_nt: TGCGCCAGCAGCCCCCTAACCTTCGACAGGGGGCTTGCTGAAGCTTTCTTT

v_call: TRBV6-5
clone_size: NA
d_call: TRBD1
j_call: TRBJ2-7
cdr3_aa: CASSIMDRVHEQYF
cdr3_nt: TGTGCCAGCAGCATTATGGACAGGGTGCACGAGCAGTACTTC

v_call: TRBV9
clone_size: NA
d_call: TRBD2
j_call: TRBJ2-3
cdr3_aa: CASSVEGGRVNTQYF
cdr3_nt: TGTGCCAGCAGCGTAGAAGGCGGGAGAGTGAATACGCAGTATTTT

v_call: TRBV5-1
clone_size: NA
d_call: TRBD1
j_call: TRBJ2-3
cdr3_aa: CASSWGQGRTDTQYF
cdr3_nt: TGCGCCAGCAGCTGGGGACAGGGGAGGACAGATACGCAGTATTTT

v_call: TRBV6-5
clone_size: NA
d_call: TRBD2
j_call: TRBJ2-7
cdr3_aa: CASRSGGSYEQYF
cdr3_nt: TGTGCCAGCAGAAGCGGGGGCTCCTACGAGCAGTACTTC

v_call: TRBV19
clone_size: NA
d_call: NA
j_call: TRBJ2-7
cdr3_aa: CASRPGHQRSYEQYF
cdr3_nt: TGTGCCAGTAGACCGGGACACCAAAGGTCCTACGAGCAGTACTTC

v_call: TRBV7-9
clone_size: NA
d_call: NA
j_call: TRBJ1-1
cdr3_aa: CASSFMNTEAFF
cdr3_nt: TGTGCCAGCAGCTTCATGAACACTGAAGCTTTCTTT

v_call: TRBV3-1/TRBV3-2
clone_size: once
d_call: NA
j_call: TRBJ1-4
cdr3_aa: CASSQGWGANEKLFF
cdr3_nt: TGTGCCAGCAGCCAAGGATGGGGGGCTAATGAAAAACTGTTTTTT

v_call: TRBV5-6
clone_size: NA
d_call: NA
j_call: TRBJ1-4
cdr3_aa: CASSSSLSSVAGTNEKLFF
cdr3_nt: TGTGCCAGCAGCTCCTCGTTATCATCGGTCGCAGGAACTAATGAAAAACTGTTTTTT

v_call: TRBV5-1
clone_size: NA
d_call: TRBD2
j_call: TRBJ2-5
cdr3_aa: CASTLGTSGRVETQYF
cdr3_nt: TGCGCCAGCACCTTGGGAACTAGCGGGCGGGTCGAGACCCAGTACTTC

v_call: TRBV5-1
clone_size: once
d_call: NA
j_call: TRBJ1-3
cdr3_aa: CASSPAGSGNTIYF
cdr3_nt: TGCGCCAGCAGCCCGGCGGGGTCTGGAAACACCATATATTTT

v_call: TRBV7-9
clone_size: NA
d_call: TRBD1
j_call: TRBJ1-2
cdr3_aa: CASSPGQGGIGYTF
cdr3_nt: TGTGCCAGCAGCCCCGGACAGGGGGGCATCGGCTACACCTTC

v_call: TRBV21-1
clone_size: NA
d_call: NA
j_call: TRBJ1-5
cdr3_aa: CASSSLGREKGFGNQPQHF
cdr3_nt: TGTGCCAGCAGCTCTTTAGGGAGGGAAAAAGGTTTCGGCAATCAGCCCCAGCATTTT

v_call: TRBV12-3/TRBV12-4
clone_size: NA
d_call: NA
j_call: TRBJ1-1
cdr3_aa: CASSLHGEAEAFF
cdr3_nt: TGTGCCAGCAGTTTACACGGAGAAGCTGAAGCTTTCTTT

v_call: TRBV9
clone_size: NA
d_call: TRBD1
j_call: TRBJ1-1
cdr3_aa: CASSPGTGYMNTEAFF
cdr3_nt: TGTGCCAGCAGCCCTGGGACAGGATACATGAACACTGAAGCTTTCTTT

v_call: TRBV10-3
clone_size: NA
d_call: NA
j_call: TRBJ1-1
cdr3_aa: CAISAVDRNTEAFF
cdr3_nt: TGTGCCATCAGTGCGGTCGACAGGAACACTGAAGCTTTCTTT

v_call: TRBV2
clone_size: NA
d_call: NA
j_call: TRBJ2-6
cdr3_aa: CASSENSLSGANVLTF
cdr3_nt: TGTGCCAGCAGTGAGAACAGCCTCTCTGGGGCCAACGTCCTGACTTTC

v_call: TRBV5-4
clone_size: NA
d_call: NA
j_call: TRBJ1-2
cdr3_aa: CASSAGLYGYTF
cdr3_nt: TGTGCCAGCAGCGCGGGGCTCTATGGCTACACCTTC

v_call: TRBV6-2/TRBV6-3
clone_size: NA
d_call: NA
j_call: TRBJ1-2
cdr3_aa: CASSRREPHYGYTF
cdr3_nt: TGTGCCAGCAGCCGCAGGGAACCCCACTATGGCTACACCTTC

v_call: TRBV2
clone_size: NA
d_call: NA
j_call: TRBJ1-3
cdr3_aa: CASTPSGSSGNTIYF
cdr3_nt: TGTGCCAGCACACCCTCCGGGAGCTCTGGAAACACCATATATTTT

v_call: TRBV5-1
clone_size: few
d_call: TRBD1
j_call: TRBJ1-1
cdr3_aa: CASSLAGPLTGRNTEAFF
cdr3_nt: TGCGCCAGCAGCTTGGCGGGCCCCCTGACAGGGAGGAACACTGAAGCTTTCTTT

v_call: TRBV9
clone_size: NA
d_call: NA
j_call: TRBJ1-5
cdr3_aa: CASSVTGDQPQHF
cdr3_nt: TGTGCCAGCAGCGTTACGGGGGATCAGCCCCAGCATTTT

v_call: TRBV10-2
clone_size: NA
d_call: NA
j_call: TRBJ2-5
cdr3_aa: CASSEGVAGPETQYF
cdr3_nt: TGCGCCAGCAGCGAGGGCGTTGCGGGACCGGAGACCCAGTACTTC

v_call: TRBV28
clone_size: NA
d_call: NA
j_call: TRBJ2-7
cdr3_aa: CASREEYEQYF
cdr3_nt: TGTGCCAGCAGGGAGGAGTACGAGCAGTACTTC

v_call: TRBV11-3
clone_size: NA
d_call: NA
j_call: TRBJ2-2
cdr3_aa: CASSTLDSNTGELFF
cdr3_nt: TGTGCCAGCAGCACCTTGGACTCGAACACCGGGGAGCTGTTTTTT

v_call: TRBV25-1
clone_size: NA
d_call: NA
j_call: TRBJ2-1
cdr3_aa: CASSERGGPSYNEQFF
cdr3_nt: TGTGCCAGCAGTGAACGAGGCGGCCCTTCCTACAATGAGCAGTTCTTC

v_call: TRBV6-4
clone_size: NA
d_call: TRBD2
j_call: TRBJ2-7
cdr3_aa: CASSDSGLEISYEQYF
cdr3_nt: TGTGCCAGCAGTGACTCGGGACTAGAGATTTCCTACGAGCAGTACTTC

v_call: TRBV2
clone_size: NA
d_call: NA
j_call: TRBJ2-2
cdr3_aa: CASTGDAGELFF
cdr3_nt: TGTGCCAGCACTGGAGATGCCGGGGAGCTGTTTTTT

v_call: TRBV27
clone_size: NA
d_call: NA
j_call: TRBJ1-2
cdr3_aa: CASSFRATNYGYTF
cdr3_nt: TGTGCCAGCAGTTTCAGGGCAACTAACTATGGCTACACCTTC

v_call: TRBV4-2
clone_size: NA
d_call: NA
j_call: TRBJ2-2
cdr3_aa: CASSQGPSENTGELFF
cdr3_nt: TGTGCCAGCAGCCAAGGTCCTAGCGAGAACACCGGGGAGCTGTTTTTT

v_call: TRBV29-1
clone_size: NA
d_call: TRBD2
j_call: TRBJ2-7
cdr3_aa: CSVEGVAGAREQYF
cdr3_nt: TGCAGCGTTGAAGGGGTAGCGGGAGCTCGAGAGCAGTACTTC

v_call: TRBV19
clone_size: NA
d_call: NA
j_call: TRBJ1-1
cdr3_aa: CASSNTPEAFF
cdr3_nt: TGTGCCAGTAGTAACACCCCGGAAGCTTTCTTT

v_call: TRBV7-2
clone_size: NA
d_call: NA
j_call: TRBJ1-2
cdr3_aa: CASSLRGAGPGYGYTF
cdr3_nt: TGTGCCAGCAGCTTAAGAGGGGCGGGACCGGGATATGGCTACACCTTC

v_call: TRBV5-5
clone_size: NA
d_call: NA
j_call: TRBJ2-3
cdr3_aa: CASSPATDTQYF
cdr3_nt: TGTGCCAGCAGCCCCGCGACAGATACGCAGTATTTT

v_call: TRBV4-3
clone_size: NA
d_call: NA
j_call: TRBJ1-6
cdr3_aa: CASSLSGFETPLHF
cdr3_nt: TGCGCCAGCAGCCTCTCAGGGTTTGAGACACCCCTCCACTTT

v_call: TRBV4-2
clone_size: NA
d_call: NA
j_call: TRBJ2-3
cdr3_aa: CASRDRTRDTQYF
cdr3_nt: TGTGCCAGCCGGGATCGGACTCGGGATACGCAGTATTTT

v_call: TRBV29-1
clone_size: NA
d_call: TRBD1
j_call: TRBJ1-4
cdr3_aa: CSARQGTTNEKLFF
cdr3_nt: TGCAGCGCCCGACAGGGAACAACTAATGAAAAACTGTTTTTT

v_call: TRBV27
clone_size: NA
d_call: TRBD2
j_call: TRBJ2-1
cdr3_aa: CASSSLRTRGRLLNEQFF
cdr3_nt: TGTGCCAGCAGTTCACTCCGGACTAGAGGGAGGCTTCTCAATGAGCAGTTCTTC

v_call: TRBV6-6
clone_size: NA
d_call: TRBD1
j_call: TRBJ1-6
cdr3_aa: CASSYSGDRDSPLHF
cdr3_nt: TGTGCCAGCAGTTACTCGGGAGACAGGGATTCACCCCTCCACTTT

v_call: TRBV9
clone_size: NA
d_call: TRBD1
j_call: TRBJ1-4
cdr3_aa: CASSGGTGVNEKLFF
cdr3_nt: TGTGCCAGCAGCGGAGGGACAGGAGTTAATGAAAAACTGTTTTTT